This TCR beta chain comes out of a study of T cells in Graves' hyperthyroidism and ophthalmopathy. Study background: Specimen type is peripheral blood, collected at initial diagnosis prior to any treatment.

The V gene lost 6 bases and the J gene lost 4 bases, with 15 bases spanning the gap. CDR1 and CDR2 (germline): SQVTM, ANQGSEA. The CDR3 length is 13 residues. Findings of the study overall: Ophthalmopathy cases were set apart from stable hyperthyroidism by a 13 V-J model. Within blood appeared most thyroid clonotypes that had expanded above 0.001.

RNA transcripts gave rise to amplified TCR beta CDR3 regions. Primed by the HTBI set, a first-round RT-PCR was run on the TCR CDR3. One entry per CDR3 protein results from TCRdb running MiXCR on the multiplex PCR reads. The repertoire consists of roughly 30,000 distinct CDR3 sequences, with around 40% occurring once and the leading ten covering about 9.4%. Clinical symptoms, serum thyroxine and TRAb, thyroid ultrasound and orbital computed tomography together formed the diagnostic basis. For this clonotype: Its cognate antigen is unknown.

The chain employs TRBV29-1 and TRBJ1-2, with D possibly being TRBD1 (5 bases). The TCR was taken from a woman in her twenties or thirties with Graves' hyperthyroidism. The specimen was blood. CDR3 amino acids: CSVTTGRLYGYTF. The CDR3 nucleotides are TGCAGCGTAACTACGGGACGGCTCTATGGCTACACCTTC.